These 18 T cell receptor beta chains came from one sample sequenced in a study of blood T cell repertoires in COVID-19. The assay was immunoSEQ multiplex PCR, and TCRdb's table has in-frame clones only and misses some. The sample lists 250,000 to 350,000 clones; around 89% were seen once. What was sequenced was peripheral blood. The receptors shown here come from a man aged 30 to 45 with acute or convalescent COVID-19.

The CDR3 is CASSRDSYSTDTQYF. DNA for the CDR3: TGTGCCAGCAGCAGGGACAGCTATAGCACAGATACGCAGTATTTT. This chain links TRBV7-3 with TRBJ2-3, with 7 bases fitting TRBD1. CDR1 and CDR2 (germline): SGHTA, FQGTGA. The length of the CDR3 is 15 residues. J lost 0 bases, V lost 5 bases, and 5 bases had no gene match. The full variable domain, with the rest looked up from reference TRBV7-3 and TRBJ2-3, is GAGVSQTPSNKVTEKGKYVELRCDPISGHTALYWYRQSLGQGPEFLIYFQGTGAADDSGLPNDRFFAVRPEGSVSTLKIQRTERGDSAVYLCASSRDSYSTDTQYFGPGTRLTVL.

CDR3 region: CASSIQTSSGANVLTF. CDR3 DNA sequence: TGTGCCAGCAGTATTCAGACTAGTTCTGGGGCCAACGTCCTGACTTTC. This sequence joins TRBV27 and TRBJ2-6, with D possibly TRBD2 on 6 matching bases. The CDR3 contains 16 residues. Germline V gene data show CDR1 as MNHEY and CDR2 as SMNVEV (reference sequence). V dropped 5 bases and J dropped 1 base, with 12 bases sitting between them.

The chain carries TRBV28 and TRBJ2-3; 7 bases are a match to TRBD1. Germline V gene data show CDR1 as MDHEN and CDR2 as SYDVKM. V was pared by 6 bases and J by 2 bases, with 5 bases of the junction left unmatched. This CDR3 is built from 14 residues. The CDR3 bases are TGTGCCAGCAGGACAGGGCCTCCCACAGATACGCAGTATTTT. Its translation: CASRTGPPTDTQYF.

This CDR3 reads CASSLEQAETQYF. In DNA form, the CDR3 reads TGCGCCAGCAGCTTGGAACAGGCAGAGACCCAGTACTTC. This chain uses TRBV5-1 with TRBJ2-5; weak D call: TRBD1 (5 bases). The CDR3 sequence is 13 residues long. Looked up from germline, CDR1 is SGHRS and CDR2 is YFSETQ. V lost 0 bases to trimming and J lost 4 bases, with 7 bases between them.

The chain carries TRBV30 and TRBJ1-4; D remains unclear. The germline CDR1 and CDR2 sequences are GTSNPN and SVGIG (reference sequence). The CDR3 consists of 13 residues. With 5 bases removed from V and 8 bases from J, the gap between germline ends came to 15 bases. CDR3 nucleotide sequence: TGTGCCTGGCGACGGCAGACATGGGAAAAACTGTTTTTT. It codes for CAWRRQTWEKLFF.

The chain employs TRBV5-1 and TRBJ2-7; TRBD1 might be the D (5 bases). CDR1 and CDR2 (germline): SGHRS, YFSETQ. The CDR3 runs to 16 residues. Trimming left V 4 bases short and J 1 base short, with 18 bases between. The CDR3 bases are TGCGCCAGCAGCGCAGGACACACCGGAAGGTCCTACGAGCAGTACTTC. Its protein product is CASSAGHTGRSYEQYF.

The gene calls are TRBV3-1 (or the pseudogene TRBV3-2) and TRBJ1-2; no reliable D call. Trimming left V 1 base short and J 0 bases short, with 9 bases between. The CDR3 totals 15 residues. In germline, CDR1 is LGHDT, CDR2 YNNKEL (reference sequence). The CDR3 loop is CASSQAQIPNYGYTF. Here the CDR3 DNA reads TGTGCCAGCAGCCAAGCCCAGATACCTAACTATGGCTACACCTTC.

This chain connects TRBV14 to TRBJ2-6; D gene uncertain. CDR1 SGHDN and CDR2 FVKESK come from the germline V gene. The CDR3 has 16 residues. V lost 7 bases and J lost 0, with 13 bases in between. CDR3 in amino acids: CASTPGIHSGANVLTF. For the CDR3, the DNA is TGTGCCAGCACCCCTGGCATACACTCTGGGGCCAACGTCCTGACTTTC. The complete variable domain, with remaining parts taken from reference TRBV14 and TRBJ2-6, reads EAGVTQFPSHSVIEKGQTVTLRCDPISGHDNLYWYRRVMGKEIKFLLHFVKESKQDESGMPNNRFLAERTGGTYSTLKVQPAELEDSGVYFCASTPGIHSGANVLTFGAGSRLTVL.

This clone was counted only a few times. The chain employs TRBV16 and TRBJ1-2; D perhaps matches TRBD1 (5 bases). Trimming left V 2 bases short and J 5 bases short, with 12 bases between. Per the germline V gene, CDR1 is KGHSY and CDR2 is FQNENV. The CDR3 extends over 14 amino acids. CDR3 in amino acids: CASSQLDSTYGYTF. The CDR3 DNA reads as TGTGCCAGCAGCCAACTCGACAGTACGTATGGCTACACCTTC.

The chain couples TRBV6-5 to TRBJ2-1; TRBD2 agrees at 13 bases. From germline, CDR1 is MNHEY and CDR2 SVGAGI. CDR3 size: 15 residues. The junction had 2 bases not matched to a gene; V was cut back by 0 bases and J by 9 bases. In DNA, the CDR3 is TGTGCCAGCAGTTACTCGGGACTAGCGGGACGTGAGCAGTTCTTC. It specifies CASSYSGLAGREQFF.

This chain connects TRBV29-1 to TRBJ2-3, with a tentative D call TRBD1 (5 bases). V was cut by 6 bases and J by 2 bases, with 15 bases left in between. Germline CDR1 reads SQVTM; CDR2 reads ANQGSEA. The CDR3 runs 14 residues. The chain's CDR3 is CSVRGWAPTDTQYF. The CDR3 nucleotides read TGCAGCGTAAGGGGCTGGGCCCCCACAGATACGCAGTATTTT.

CDR3 sequence: CASSTLHGSGGGQETQYF. CDR3 nucleotides: TGTGCCAGCAGTACCCTCCACGGATCAGGGGGCGGGCAAGAGACCCAGTACTTC. V is TRBV27 and J is TRBJ2-5, with 8 bases lining up with TRBD1. Germline V gene lookup returns CDR1 MNHEY and CDR2 SMNVEV (reference sequence). The CDR3 contains 18 residues. Trimming cost V 5 bases and J 2 bases; bases outside gene matches: 16.

The chain recombines TRBV9 with TRBJ1-2; 11 bases fit TRBD1. V shed 4 bases, J shed 4 bases, and the junction held 6 bases outside the gene matches. CDR3 length equals 15 residues. Germline V CDR1 and CDR2: SGDLS, YYNGEE. Here the CDR3 DNA reads TGTGCCAGCAGCCCCCCCGGACAGGGGGCCTATGGCTACACCTTC. This gives the protein CASSPPGQGAYGYTF.

The chain employs TRBV27 and TRBJ2-5; TRBD2 is a possible D gene (6 bases). The CDR3 length is 14 residues. Germline V gene data show CDR1 as MNHEY and CDR2 as SMNVEV (reference sequence). V was trimmed by 2 bases and J by 2 bases, leaving 9 bases between them. The CDR3 is CASSLMAGQETQYF. For the CDR3, the DNA is TGTGCCAGCAGTTTAATGGCGGGGCAAGAGACCCAGTACTTC.

The gene calls are TRBV5-8 and TRBJ2-1; 10 bases line up with TRBD1. After removal of 3 bases from V and 6 bases from J, the junction contained 9 bases not matched to a gene. The CDR3 extends over 16 amino acids. CDR1 is SGHTS and CDR2 is YDEGEE in the germline V gene. This chain's CDR3 is CASSSPGTGAVNEQFF. In DNA form, the CDR3 reads TGTGCCAGCAGCTCCCCCGGGACAGGGGCCGTCAATGAGCAGTTCTTC.

The chain joins TRBV11-2 to TRBJ1-3; 8 positions match TRBD1. The CDR3 totals 17 residues. Germline values: CDR1 SGHAT, CDR2 FQNNGV. The junction had 11 bases not matched to a gene; V was cut back by 5 bases and J by 2 bases. The CDR3 nucleotides are TGTGCCAGCAGCGGGGCAGGGGGCCTTGTTACTGGAAACACCATATATTTT. This encodes CASSGAGGLVTGNTIYF.

The chain has TRBV5-1 and TRBJ1-6; 7 bases are shared with TRBD1. V shed 0 bases, J shed 10 bases, and the junction held 10 bases outside the gene matches. The length of the CDR3 is 16 residues. Per the germline V gene, CDR1 is SGHRS and CDR2 is YFSETQ. The chain's CDR3 is CASSLDRGPRNSPLHF. As DNA, the CDR3 is TGCGCCAGCAGCTTGGACAGGGGCCCCCGTAACTCACCCCTCCACTTT.

The V call is TRBV2, the J call TRBJ1-5; D is uncertain. V lost 5 bases and J lost 4, with 12 bases in between. Germline CDR1 is SNHLY and CDR2 is FYNNEI. The CDR3 is made up of 14 amino acids. The CDR3 is CASSMRLRNQPQHF. CDR3 in DNA: TGTGCCAGCAGTATGCGGTTGAGAAATCAGCCCCAGCATTTT.